The 30 T cell receptor beta chains given below trace back to one sample, sequenced in a study of blood T cell repertoires in COVID-19. The method was immunoSEQ multiplex PCR; TCRdb's version includes in-frame clones alone and lacks a portion of them. The table has fewer than 300,000 clones, 87% seen once. Input material: peripheral blood. The receptors were sampled from a woman aged 40 to 49 who had recovered from COVID-19.

CDR3 residues: CASRPTSGGGGDTQYF. The CDR3 nucleotides read TGCGCCAGCCGCCCGACTAGCGGGGGGGGTGGAGATACGCAGTATTTT. The chain uses TRBV5-1 and TRBJ2-3; 14 bases are shared with TRBD2. Germline-derived CDR1 and CDR2 are SGHRS and YFSETQ. V was clipped by 7 bases and J by 5 bases; unmatched bases: 9. The CDR3 is made up of 16 amino acids.

The V gene is TRBV29-1, the J gene TRBJ2-1, with 12 bases lining up with TRBD1. V shed 7 bases, J shed 9 bases, and the junction held 4 bases outside the gene matches. CDR1 and CDR2 (germline): SQVTM, ANQGSEA. CDR3 length: 12 amino acids. CDR3 in DNA: TGCAGCGCCGGGACAGGGGGCGGTGAGCAGTTCTTC. Translated, it gives CSAGTGGGEQFF.

The chain combines TRBV30 with TRBJ1-2; 11 bases map to TRBD1. CDR3 size: 17 residues. The trim removed 4 bases at V and 5 bases at J, leaving 15 bases unmatched. Looked up from germline, CDR1 is GTSNPN and CDR2 is SVGIG (reference sequence). CDR3 DNA: TGTGCCTGGACCACCAAATTCCCCGGGACAGGGGGTTATGGCTACACCTTC. This encodes CAWTTKFPGTGGYGYTF.

This chain connects TRBV27 to TRBJ1-2, with D hard to call. Germline-derived CDR1 and CDR2 are MNHEY and SMNVEV (reference sequence). V shed 4 bases and J shed 0 bases, with 9 bases lying between them. The CDR3 is made up of 14 amino acids. The CDR3 bases are TGTGCCAGCAGTTCAGACGGAGCTAACTATGGCTACACCTTC. Residues: CASSSDGANYGYTF.

This clone was seen only once. The chain uses TRBV5-6 and TRBJ2-5; D is possibly TRBD2 (5 bases). Germline V gene data show CDR1 as SGHDT and CDR2 as YYEEEE. V shed 1 base and J shed 4 bases, with 11 bases lying between them. This CDR3 comprises 14 residues. The CDR3 region has the DNA TGTGCCAGCAGCTTGCCTGGACTCCCAGAGACCCAGTACTTC. Amino acids: CASSLPGLPETQYF.

The chain joins TRBV10-1 to TRBJ1-5; TRBD1 might be the D (6 bases). V gave up 6 bases and J gave up 5 bases, with 11 bases separating them. Germline-derived CDR1 and CDR2 are WNHNN and SYGVQD (reference sequence). The CDR3 consists of 13 residues. CDR3 region: CASSQGLYQPQHF. CDR3 nucleotide sequence: TGCGCCAGCAGCCAGGGGCTTTATCAGCCCCAGCATTTT.

The chain joins TRBV5-1 to TRBJ2-7; D gene unclear. CDR1 is SGHRS, CDR2 YFSETQ, per germline. This CDR3 has 12 amino acids. V shed 4 bases and J shed 3 bases, with 8 bases lying between them. The DNA of the CDR3 is TGCGCCAGCAGCGCGACTTTCTACGAGCAGTACTTC. This codes for CASSATFYEQYF. The whole variable domain, remainder taken from reference TRBV5-1 and TRBJ2-7, is KAGVTQTPRYLIKTRGQQVTLSCSPISGHRSVSWYQQTPGQGLQFLFEYFSETQRNKGNFPGRFSGRQFSNSRSEMNVSTLELGDSALYLCASSATFYEQYFGPGTRLTVT.

This chain links TRBV10-2 with TRBJ1-5; TRBD1 matches at 7 bases. CDR3 length equals 17 residues. The V gene's germline CDR1 is WSHSY and CDR2 SAAADI. Trimming removed 6 bases from V and 3 bases from J; junction bases left unmatched: 14. CDR3: CASSVARTGRPNQPQHF. CDR3 DNA sequence: TGCGCCAGCAGCGTCGCTAGGACAGGCCGGCCCAATCAGCCCCAGCATTTT.

This chain links TRBV7-9 with TRBJ1-1; 7 nucleotides agree with TRBD1. The CDR3 sequence is 16 residues long. Looked up from germline, CDR1 is SEHNR and CDR2 is FQNEAQ (reference sequence). The V segment lost 5 bases and the J segment 3 bases; nucleotides outside the gene matches: 12. This chain's CDR3 is CASSPPKGQRDTEAFF. The CDR3 region has the DNA TGTGCCAGCAGCCCACCGAAGGGACAGAGGGACACTGAAGCTTTCTTT.

This chain joins TRBV9 and TRBJ2-2; 8 nucleotides line up with TRBD2. This CDR3 contains 15 residues. Losses at the gene ends were 6 bases for V and 3 bases for J; bases not matched to a gene: 7. Germline-derived CDR1 and CDR2 are SGDLS and YYNGEE. The CDR3 protein is CASTQGAGDTGELFF. The CDR3 coding sequence is TGTGCCAGCACCCAGGGAGCGGGGGACACCGGGGAGCTGTTTTTT.

J is TRBJ1-2 and V is TRBV18, with D uncertain. The V end was cut by 6 bases, the J end by 0 bases, with 14 bases between. The CDR3 consists of 15 residues. In germline, CDR1 is KGHSH, CDR2 LQKENI. CDR3 sequence (DNA): TGTGCCAGCTCGTATACGACTGACCCTAACTATGGCTACACCTTC. It specifies CASSYTTDPNYGYTF.

V gene TRBV2 combines with J gene TRBJ2-5; 9 nucleotides line up with TRBD2. Germline V gives CDR1 SNHLY, CDR2 FYNNEI. CDR3 length equals 14 residues. J gave up 5 bases and V 6 bases, and 7 bases lay outside the gene matches. In DNA form, the CDR3 reads TGTGCCAGCAGCGGTTTAGCGGGGGTGGAGACCCAGTACTTC. Translated: CASSGLAGVETQYF.

This chain links TRBV5-1 with TRBJ1-5; maybe TRBD1 (6 bases). Trimming cost V 4 bases and J 3 bases, with 14 bases left between them. CDR1 is SGHRS, CDR2 YFSETQ, per germline. The CDR3 sequence is 15 residues long. Here the CDR3 DNA reads TGCGCCAGCAGCCCGTGGGGGGGGCACAATCAGCCCCAGCATTTT. It yields the protein CASSPWGGHNQPQHF.

The chain has TRBV25-1 and TRBJ2-1; D possibly corresponds to TRBD2 (6 bases). The CDR3 contains 15 residues. Trimming removed 4 bases from V and 4 bases from J, with 14 bases in between. Per germline, CDR1 MGHDK and CDR2 SYGVNS. Here the CDR3 DNA reads TGTGCCAGCAGTGTGGGGACTGGATCTTACAATGAGCAGTTCTTC. Its protein product is CASSVGTGSYNEQFF.

The chain couples TRBV21-1 to TRBJ1-1; TRBD1 was called by the table and not checked on the DNA. TRBV21-1 corresponds to a pseudogene. The CDR3 is 14 residues long. Written as DNA, the CDR3 is TGTGCCAGCAGCAATGGACCGGGACAGGCTGAAGCTTTCTTT. Protein sequence: CASSNGPGQAEAFF.

This chain connects TRBV18 to TRBJ2-6, with TRBD1 as a possible D gene (5 bases). The CDR3 covers 18 residues. Germline values: CDR1 KGHSH, CDR2 LQKENI. Trimming took off 3 bases at V and 2 bases at J, with 17 bases between the two ends. The CDR3 DNA is TGTGCCAGCTCACCGGCAGGGTTAAGTGTAACTGGGGCCAACGTCCTGACTTTC. It specifies CASSPAGLSVTGANVLTF.

The chain has TRBV19 and TRBJ1-1; the D gene is possibly TRBD1 (5 bases). V gave up 3 bases and J gave up 6 bases, with 11 bases separating them. Germline V gene sequence: CDR1 LNHDA, CDR2 SQIVND (reference sequence). The CDR3 contains 13 residues. CDR3 DNA: TGTGCCAGTAGTATCCAGGGTCCTGCTGAAGCTTTCTTT. This encodes CASSIQGPAEAFF.

The V gene is TRBV5-1, the J gene TRBJ2-3, with 14 bases identical to TRBD2. This CDR3 has 19 amino acids. Germline CDR1 SGHRS, CDR2 YFSETQ. V lost 3 bases and J lost 2; bases outside the gene matches: 11. The CDR3 protein is CASSSGLAGAPPSTDTQYF. CDR3 bases: TGCGCCAGCAGCTCGGGACTAGCGGGGGCCCCCCCTTCCACAGATACGCAGTATTTT.

V gene TRBV18 combines with J gene TRBJ1-2; weak D call: TRBD1 (6 bases). This CDR3 spans 15 amino acids. With 3 bases removed from V and 5 bases from J, the gap between germline ends came to 16 bases. Looked up from germline, CDR1 is KGHSH and CDR2 is LQKENI. The CDR3 DNA sequence: TGTGCCAGCTCACCTGCGGGGGGCGCGGGGTATGGCTACACCTTC. Translation gives CASSPAGGAGYGYTF.

V and J are TRBV13 and TRBJ2-7; D may be TRBD1 (5 bases). The V end was cut by 0 bases, the J end by 4 bases, with 16 bases between. CDR1 is PRHDT, CDR2 FYEKMQ, per germline (reference sequence). The CDR3 contains 16 residues. CDR3 bases: TGTGCCAGCAGCTTAGGCCCAGGGTTGAGCCTATACGAGCAGTACTTC. It specifies CASSLGPGLSLYEQYF.

The chain employs TRBV7-8 and TRBJ1-2; TRBD1 matches 7 bases. J gave up 6 bases and V 3 bases, and 7 bases lay outside the gene matches. CDR1 is SGHVS and CDR2 is FQNEAQ in the germline V gene. The CDR3 contains 14 residues. CDR3 sequence reads: CASSFNRDRHGYTF. DNA of the CDR3: TGTGCCAGCAGCTTTAATAGGGACAGACATGGCTACACCTTC.

V gene TRBV7-3 combines with J gene TRBJ2-3; D is possibly TRBD2 (5 bases). Trimming pared 3 bases from V and 4 bases from J, leaving 11 bases between. This CDR3 spans 14 amino acids. Germline CDR1 SGHTA, CDR2 FQGTGA. As DNA, the CDR3 is TGTGCCAGCAGCTTCCAACCGGGGTCAGATACGCAGTATTTT. As protein: CASSFQPGSDTQYF.

The rearrangement links TRBV27 to TRBJ2-7; 10 bases match TRBD1. V shed 0 bases and J 1 base; nucleotides not matched to a gene: 6. Germline-derived CDR1 and CDR2 are MNHEY and SMNVEV (reference sequence). The CDR3 totals 17 residues. CDR3 DNA: TGTGCCAGCAGTTTATCACCAGGACAGGGGGGGTCCTACGAGCAGTACTTC. The encoded protein is CASSLSPGQGGSYEQYF.

The chain links TRBV5-8 to TRBJ2-1, with D perhaps TRBD2 (6 bases). This CDR3 is built from 17 residues. V lost 0 bases and J 7 bases, leaving 20 bases between the germline ends. The V gene's germline CDR1 is SGHTS and CDR2 YDEGEE. The CDR3 region has the DNA TGTGCCAGCAGCTTGGGGCGGGAAGCCCTCCTTGCGAATGAGCAGTTCTTC. Translating it yields CASSLGREALLANEQFF.

V is TRBV5-1 and J is TRBJ2-1; D is undetermined. The ends were cut back, 3 bases at V and 4 bases at J, with 5 bases in the middle. CDR1 and CDR2 from the germline V gene are SGHRS and YFSETQ. The CDR3 has 12 amino acids. The CDR3 loop is CASSSEYNEQFF. CDR3 in DNA: TGCGCCAGCAGCTCGGAGTACAATGAGCAGTTCTTC.

The chain links TRBV5-4 to TRBJ1-1; no clear D gene. This CDR3 spans 14 amino acids. The V and J ends lost 2 bases and 4 bases respectively, with 12 bases between them. Germline lookup yields CDR1 SGHNT and CDR2 YYREEE (reference sequence). The CDR3 loop reads CASSLIESTTEAFF. In DNA form, the CDR3 reads TGTGCCAGCAGCTTAATTGAGAGTACCACTGAAGCTTTCTTT. Complete variable domain (other parts from reference TRBV5-4 and TRBJ1-1): ETGVTQSPTHLIKTRGQQVTLRCSSQSGHNTVSWYQQALGQGPQFIFQYYREEENGRGNFPPRFSGLQFPNYSSELNVNALELDDSALYLCASSLIESTTEAFFGQGTRLTVV.

The V call is TRBV7-3, the J call TRBJ2-1; 8 bases map to TRBD2. Germline V gene data show CDR1 as SGHTA and CDR2 as FQGTGA. V shed 2 bases and J 6 bases; nucleotides not matched to a gene: 12. The CDR3 is 17 amino acids. The CDR3 DNA follows: TGTGCCAGCAGCTTACATCTTTTCGGGGGGGACCTCAATGAGCAGTTCTTC. Its translation: CASSLHLFGGDLNEQFF. Full variable domain (outside the CDR3, taken from reference TRBV7-3 and TRBJ2-1): GAGVSQTPSNKVTEKGKYVELRCDPISGHTALYWYRQSLGQGPEFLIYFQGTGAADDSGLPNDRFFAVRPEGSVSTLKIQRTERGDSAVYLCASSLHLFGGDLNEQFFGPGTRLTVL.

This clone appeared once. This chain links TRBV12-5 with TRBJ1-1; TRBD1 agrees at 7 bases. The V gene end was trimmed by 7 bases and the J gene end by 0 bases; junction bases not matched to a gene: 5. The length of the CDR3 is 14 residues. Germline V gene data show CDR1 as LGHNT and CDR2 as FRNRAP. In DNA form, the CDR3 reads TGTGCTAGTGCCCTGGGACAGTTGAACACTGAAGCTTTCTTT. Protein sequence: CASALGQLNTEAFF.

To note about this clone: A read error may account for a junction end that differs from germline. Other DNA sequences in the sample encode the same CDR3. CDR3 protein: CASSLIAGGISPLHF. Written as DNA, the CDR3 is TGTGCCAGTAGCTTGATTGCAGGGGGAATTTCACCCCTCCACTTT. This chain links TRBV5-6 with TRBJ1-6, with TRBD1 matching 7 bases. The V gene's germline CDR1 is SGHDT and CDR2 YYEEEE. This CDR3 comprises 15 residues.

This chain connects TRBV6-2 or TRBV6-3 to TRBJ2-5; TRBD2 might be the D (5 bases). Trimming cost V 2 bases and J 1 base, with 14 bases left between them. Germline V gives CDR1 MNHEY, CDR2 SVGEGT. This CDR3 is built from 16 residues. The CDR3: CASSYNRGGVQETQYF. The CDR3 nucleotides are TGTGCCAGCAGTTACAACCGGGGTGGGGTCCAAGAGACCCAGTACTTC.